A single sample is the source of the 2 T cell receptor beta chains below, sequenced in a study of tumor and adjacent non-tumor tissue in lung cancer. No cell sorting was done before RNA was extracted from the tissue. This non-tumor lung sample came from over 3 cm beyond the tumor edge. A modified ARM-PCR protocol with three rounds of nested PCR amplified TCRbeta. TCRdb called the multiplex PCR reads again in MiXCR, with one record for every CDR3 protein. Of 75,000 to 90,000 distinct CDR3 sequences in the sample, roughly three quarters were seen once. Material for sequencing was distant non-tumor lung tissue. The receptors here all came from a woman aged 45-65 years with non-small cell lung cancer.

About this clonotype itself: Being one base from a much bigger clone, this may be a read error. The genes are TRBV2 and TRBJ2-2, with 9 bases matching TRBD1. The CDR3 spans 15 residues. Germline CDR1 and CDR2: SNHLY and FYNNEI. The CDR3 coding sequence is TGTGTCAGCAGTGTGTGGACAGGGGAAAACGGGGAGCTGTTTTTT. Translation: CVSSVWTGENGELFF. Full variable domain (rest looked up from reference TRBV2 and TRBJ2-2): EPEVTQTPSHQVTQMGQEVILRCVPISNHLYFYWYRQILGQKVEFLVSFYNNEISEKSEIFDDQFSVERPDGSNFTLKIRSTKLEDSAMYFCVSSVWTGENGELFFGEGSRLTVL.

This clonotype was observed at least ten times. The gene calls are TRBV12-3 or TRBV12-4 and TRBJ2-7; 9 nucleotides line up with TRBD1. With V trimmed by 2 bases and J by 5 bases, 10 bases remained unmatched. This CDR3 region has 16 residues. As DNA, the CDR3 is TGTGCCAGCAGTTTAAGGCTTGGGACAGGGAGGCACGAGCAGTACTTC. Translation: CASSLRLGTGRHEQYF.